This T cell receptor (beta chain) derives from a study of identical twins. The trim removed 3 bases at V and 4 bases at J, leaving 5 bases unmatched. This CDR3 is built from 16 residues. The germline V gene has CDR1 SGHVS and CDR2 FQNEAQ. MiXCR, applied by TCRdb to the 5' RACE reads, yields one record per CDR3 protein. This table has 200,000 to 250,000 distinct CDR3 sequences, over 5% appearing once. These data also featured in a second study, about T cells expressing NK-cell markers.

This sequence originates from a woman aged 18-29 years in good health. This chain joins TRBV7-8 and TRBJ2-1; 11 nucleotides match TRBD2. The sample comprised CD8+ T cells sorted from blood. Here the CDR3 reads CASSFSGRASYNEQFF. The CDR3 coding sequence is TGTGCCAGCAGCTTTAGCGGGAGGGCCTCTTACAATGAGCAGTTCTTC. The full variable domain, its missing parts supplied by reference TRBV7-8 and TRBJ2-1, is GAGVSQSPRYKVAKRGQDVALRCDPISGHVSLFWYQQALGQGPEFLTYFQNEAQLDKSGLPSDRFFAERPEGSVSTLKIQRTQQEDSAVYLCASSFSGRASYNEQFFGPGTRLTVL.